This T cell receptor beta chain is from a study of CD8 T cells in ankylosing spondylitis. Notes on the study in general: Matched synovial fluid from ankylosing spondylitis patients was reported to be enriched for disease-linked clones. Disease-linked clones had a CD8+ phenotype and relatively low frequency in peripheral blood.

This clonotype was seen at least ten times. Its antigen is not known. TCRdb redid the calling of the 5' RACE reads with MiXCR, one entry per CDR3 protein. The table lists roughly 280,000 distinct CDR3 sequences, about 20% of them singletons. Germline trimming cut 6 bases from V and 3 bases from J; bases unmatched to any gene: 1. Germline loops: CDR1 KGHDR, CDR2 SFDVKD. The CDR3 consists of 14 residues. Sequencing used blood, either unsorted or a sorted T cell fraction (not recorded which). This sequence was found in a male donor with ankylosing spondylitis or in good health (not recorded which). The chain has TRBV24-1 and TRBJ2-1; TRBD2 agrees at 10 bases. The CDR3 nucleotides read TGTGCCACCAGTTCTAGCGGGGGCTACAATGAGCAGTTCTTC. Translation: CATSSSGGYNEQFF.